In its sample, the clone carrying this TCR beta chain was seen a few times. TCRdb keeps only in-frame clones here, not all; method: immunoSEQ multiplex PCR. The sample includes 650,000 to 800,000 clones, around 89% of them seen just once. The record originates from a study of blood T cell repertoires in COVID-19. Trimming shortened V by 5 bases and J by 0 bases, and 20 bases separated the two germline ends. Germline loops: CDR1 SGHNT, CDR2 YYREEE (reference sequence). This CDR3 is built from 17 residues. Source material: peripheral blood. The rearrangement joins TRBV5-4 to TRBJ1-1, with a possible D match to TRBD1 (6 bases). This sequence was found in a woman aged 18 to 35 with acute or convalescent COVID-19. The CDR3 region is CASSKGGGQKMNTEAFF. CDR3 sequence (DNA): TGTGCCAGCAGTAAAGGGGGGGGACAAAAAATGAACACTGAAGCTTTCTTT.